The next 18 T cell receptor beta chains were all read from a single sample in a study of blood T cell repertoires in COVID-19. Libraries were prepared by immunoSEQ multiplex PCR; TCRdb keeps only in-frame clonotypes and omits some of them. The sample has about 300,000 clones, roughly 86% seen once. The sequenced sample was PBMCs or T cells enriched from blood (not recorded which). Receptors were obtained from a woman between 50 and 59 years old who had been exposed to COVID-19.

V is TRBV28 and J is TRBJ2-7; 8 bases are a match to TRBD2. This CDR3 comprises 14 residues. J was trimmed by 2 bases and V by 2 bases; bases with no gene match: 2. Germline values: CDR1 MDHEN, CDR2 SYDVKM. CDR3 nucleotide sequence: TGTGCCAGCAGTTTAGCGGGGGGAGCCTACGAGCAGTACTTC. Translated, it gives CASSLAGGAYEQYF.

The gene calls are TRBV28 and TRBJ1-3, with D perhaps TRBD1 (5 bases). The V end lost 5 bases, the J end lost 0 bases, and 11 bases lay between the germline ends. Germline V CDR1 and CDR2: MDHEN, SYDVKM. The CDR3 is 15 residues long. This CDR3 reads CASSLWTISGNTIYF. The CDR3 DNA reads TGTGCCAGCAGTCTTTGGACAATCTCTGGAAACACCATATATTTT.

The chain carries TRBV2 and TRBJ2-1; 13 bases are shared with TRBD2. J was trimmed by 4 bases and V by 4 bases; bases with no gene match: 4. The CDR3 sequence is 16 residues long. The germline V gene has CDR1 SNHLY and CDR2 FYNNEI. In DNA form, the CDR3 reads TGTGCCAGCAGTGTGAGGACTAGCGGGGGTTACAATGAGCAGTTCTTC. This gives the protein CASSVRTSGGYNEQFF.

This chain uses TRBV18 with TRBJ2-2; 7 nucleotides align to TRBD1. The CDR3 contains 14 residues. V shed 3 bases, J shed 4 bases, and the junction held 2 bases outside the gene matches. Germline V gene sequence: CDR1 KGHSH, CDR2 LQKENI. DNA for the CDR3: TGTGCCAGCTCACCGGGACAGACCACCGGGGAGCTGTTTTTT. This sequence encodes CASSPGQTTGELFF.

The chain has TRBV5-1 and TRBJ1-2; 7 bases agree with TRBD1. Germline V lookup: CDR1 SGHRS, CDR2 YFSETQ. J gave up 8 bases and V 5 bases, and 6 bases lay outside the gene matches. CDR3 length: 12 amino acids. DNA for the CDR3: TGCGCCAGCAGATACGGGACAGACGGCTACACCTTC. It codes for CASRYGTDGYTF.

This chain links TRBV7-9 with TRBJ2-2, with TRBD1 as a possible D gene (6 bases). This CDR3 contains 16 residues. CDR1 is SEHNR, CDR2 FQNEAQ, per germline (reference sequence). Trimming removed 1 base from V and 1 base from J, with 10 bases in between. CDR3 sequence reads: CASSLGVQGNTGELFF. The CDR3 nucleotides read TGTGCCAGCAGCTTAGGGGTACAGGGGAACACCGGGGAGCTGTTTTTT.

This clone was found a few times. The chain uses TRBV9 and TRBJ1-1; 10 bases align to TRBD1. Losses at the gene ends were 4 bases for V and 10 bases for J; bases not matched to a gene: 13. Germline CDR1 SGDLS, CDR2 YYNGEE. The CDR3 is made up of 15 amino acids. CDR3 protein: CASSPLDRDRGSAFF. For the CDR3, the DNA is TGTGCCAGCAGCCCATTAGACCGGGACAGGGGCTCAGCTTTCTTT.

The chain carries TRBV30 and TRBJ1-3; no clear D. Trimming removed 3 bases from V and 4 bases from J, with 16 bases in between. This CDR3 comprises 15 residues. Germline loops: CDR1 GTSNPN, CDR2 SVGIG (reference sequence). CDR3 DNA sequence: TGTGCCTGGAGCCTAGTCAAATCGGGGGGAAACACCATATATTTT. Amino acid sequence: CAWSLVKSGGNTIYF.

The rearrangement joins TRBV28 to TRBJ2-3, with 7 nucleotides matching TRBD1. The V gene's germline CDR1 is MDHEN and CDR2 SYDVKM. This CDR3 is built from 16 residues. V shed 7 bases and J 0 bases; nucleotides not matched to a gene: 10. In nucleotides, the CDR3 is TGTGCCAGCACCCCTCCGCCGGGACAGAGCACAGATACGCAGTATTTT. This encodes CASTPPPGQSTDTQYF. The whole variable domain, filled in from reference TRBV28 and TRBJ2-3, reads DVKVTQSSRYLVKRTGEKVFLECVQDMDHENMFWYRQDPGLGLRLIYFSYDVKMKEKGDIPEGYSVSREKKERFSLILESASTNQTSMYLCASTPPPGQSTDTQYFGPGTRLTVL.

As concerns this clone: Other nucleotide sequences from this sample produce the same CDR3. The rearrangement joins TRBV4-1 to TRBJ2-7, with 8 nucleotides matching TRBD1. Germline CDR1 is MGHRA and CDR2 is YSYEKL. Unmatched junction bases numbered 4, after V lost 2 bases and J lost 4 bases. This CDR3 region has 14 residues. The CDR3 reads CASSQRTGSYEQYF. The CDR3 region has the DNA TGCGCCAGCAGCCAACGGACAGGGTCATACGAGCAGTACTTC.

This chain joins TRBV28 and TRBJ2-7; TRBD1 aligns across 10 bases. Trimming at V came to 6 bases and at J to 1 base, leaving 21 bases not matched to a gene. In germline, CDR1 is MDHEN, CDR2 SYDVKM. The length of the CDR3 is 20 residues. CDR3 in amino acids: CASSPIMPGTGVLSSYEQYF. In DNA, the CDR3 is TGTGCCAGCAGCCCAATTATGCCCGGGACAGGGGTTTTAAGTTCCTACGAGCAGTACTTC.

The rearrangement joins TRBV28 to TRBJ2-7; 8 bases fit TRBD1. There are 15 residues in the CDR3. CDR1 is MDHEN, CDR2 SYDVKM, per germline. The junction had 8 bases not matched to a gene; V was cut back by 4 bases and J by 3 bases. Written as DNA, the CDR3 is TGTGCCAGCAGTTCAGGGGGACAGGACTTCTACGAGCAGTACTTC. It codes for CASSSGGQDFYEQYF.

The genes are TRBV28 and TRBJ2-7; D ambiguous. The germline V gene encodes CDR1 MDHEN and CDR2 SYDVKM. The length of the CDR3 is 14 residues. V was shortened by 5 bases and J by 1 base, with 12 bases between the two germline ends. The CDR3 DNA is TGTGCCAGCAGTACTACCGTCTTTTCCTACGAGCAGTACTTC. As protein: CASSTTVFSYEQYF.

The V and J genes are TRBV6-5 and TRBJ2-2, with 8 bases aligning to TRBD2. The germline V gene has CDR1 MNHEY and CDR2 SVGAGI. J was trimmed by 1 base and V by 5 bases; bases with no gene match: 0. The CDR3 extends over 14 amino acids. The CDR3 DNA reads TGTGCCAGCAGTACTAGCGGGAACACCGGGGAGCTGTTTTTT. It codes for CASSTSGNTGELFF.

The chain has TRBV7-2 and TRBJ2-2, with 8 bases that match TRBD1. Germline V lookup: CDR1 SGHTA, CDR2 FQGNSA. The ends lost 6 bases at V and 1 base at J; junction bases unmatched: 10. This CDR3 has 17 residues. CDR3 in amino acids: CASRQRQGTLNTGELFF. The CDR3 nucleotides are TGTGCCAGCAGGCAAAGACAGGGGACCTTGAACACCGGGGAGCTGTTTTTT.

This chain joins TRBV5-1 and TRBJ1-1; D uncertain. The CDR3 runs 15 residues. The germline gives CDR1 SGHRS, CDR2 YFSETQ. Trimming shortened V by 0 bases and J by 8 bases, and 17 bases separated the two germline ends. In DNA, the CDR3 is TGCGCCAGCAGCTTGGGCAATCCACTGGTGCCCGAAGCTTTCTTT. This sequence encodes CASSLGNPLVPEAFF.

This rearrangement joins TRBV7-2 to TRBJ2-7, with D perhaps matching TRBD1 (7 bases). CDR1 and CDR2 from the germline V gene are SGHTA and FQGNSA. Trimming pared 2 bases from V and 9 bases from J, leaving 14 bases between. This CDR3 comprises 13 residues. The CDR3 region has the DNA TGTGCCAGCAGCTTAAACGCCCAGGGGGGGCAGTACTTC. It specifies CASSLNAQGGQYF.

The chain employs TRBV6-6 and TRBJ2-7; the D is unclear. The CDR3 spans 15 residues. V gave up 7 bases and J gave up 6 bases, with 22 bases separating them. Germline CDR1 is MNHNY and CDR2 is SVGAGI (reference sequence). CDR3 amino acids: CASTARGPSISEQYF. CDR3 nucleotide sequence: TGTGCCAGCACTGCCCGAGGTCCTAGTATTAGCGAGCAGTACTTC.